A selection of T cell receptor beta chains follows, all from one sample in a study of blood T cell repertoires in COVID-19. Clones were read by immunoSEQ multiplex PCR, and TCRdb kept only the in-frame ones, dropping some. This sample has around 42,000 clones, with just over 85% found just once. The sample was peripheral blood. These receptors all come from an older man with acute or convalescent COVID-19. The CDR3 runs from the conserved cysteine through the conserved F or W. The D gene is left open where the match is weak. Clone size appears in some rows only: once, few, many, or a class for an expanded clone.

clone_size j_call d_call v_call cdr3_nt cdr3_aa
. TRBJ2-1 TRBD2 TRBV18 TGTGCCAGCTCATACGTTAGCGGGAGAGACAATGAGCAGTTCTTC CASSYVSGRDNEQFF
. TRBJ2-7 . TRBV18 TGTGCCAGCGCGGAGGGGGCTATCTACGAGCAGTACTTC CASAEGAIYEQYF
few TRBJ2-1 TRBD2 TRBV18 TGTGCCAGCTCACCGATAGCGGGGAACAACAATGAGCAGTTCTTC CASSPIAGNNNEQFF
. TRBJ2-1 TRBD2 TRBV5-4 TGTGCCAGCATCCCGGGACTAGCGGCCAGTAACAATGAGCAGTTCTTC CASIPGLAASNNEQFF
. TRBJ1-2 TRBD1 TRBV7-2 TGTGCCAGCAGCTTAAACAGGGGTGGCGGCTACACCTTC CASSLNRGGGYTF
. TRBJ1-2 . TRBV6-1 TGTGCCAGCAGTGAAGGCGGTCGAGCTTATGGCTACACCTTC CASSEGGRAYGYTF
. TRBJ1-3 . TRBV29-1 TGCAGCGTCAGGGGTGCTGGAAACACCATATATTTT CSVRGAGNTIYF
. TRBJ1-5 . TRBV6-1 TGTGCCAGCAGTGAAGACCAGGCGTATAGCAATCAGCCCCAGCATTTT CASSEDQAYSNQPQHF
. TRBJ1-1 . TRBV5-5 TGTGCCAGCAGCTTGGAGAGGATGAACACTGAAGCTTTCTTT CASSLERMNTEAFF
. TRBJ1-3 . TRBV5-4 TGTGCCAGCAGCTTGGCCGGGTCTGGAAACACCATATATTTT CASSLAGSGNTIYF
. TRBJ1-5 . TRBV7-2 TGTGCCAGCAGCTTAGCTCCCGGGGGAATCAATCAGCCCCAGCATTTT CASSLAPGGINQPQHF
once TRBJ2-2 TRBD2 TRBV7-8 TGTGCCAGCAGCTCGGGACTAGCGGGGGGGTCCGGGGAGCTGTTTTTT CASSSGLAGGSGELFF
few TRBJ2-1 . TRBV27 TGTGCCAGCAGTTTATGGGCCACCCCCTACAATGAGCAGTTCTTC CASSLWATPYNEQFF
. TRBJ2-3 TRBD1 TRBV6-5 TGTGCCAGCAGTTACCAGGGGGCCTCAGATACGCAGTATTTT CASSYQGASDTQYF
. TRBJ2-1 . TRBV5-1 TGCGCCAGCAGCACCCGGTCCGAACACAATGAGCAGTTCTTC CASSTRSEHNEQFF
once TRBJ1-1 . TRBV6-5 TGTTCCACTAGACGGATGAACACTGAAGCTTTCTTT CSTRRMNTEAFF
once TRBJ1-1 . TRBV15 TGTGCCACCAGCCGAGGACAGCTGAACACTGAAGCTTTCTTT CATSRGQLNTEAFF
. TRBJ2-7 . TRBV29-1 TGCAGCGTGCTGCAGAACGAGCAGTACTTC CSVLQNEQYF
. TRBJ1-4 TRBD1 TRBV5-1 TGCGCCAGCAGCTTGGAAGACAGGGGGAGTGAAAAACTGTTTTTT CASSLEDRGSEKLFF
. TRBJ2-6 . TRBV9 TGTGCCAGCAGCGTAGGGCCAGGGCCCCCCTCTGGGGCCAACGTCCTGACTTTC CASSVGPGPPSGANVLTF
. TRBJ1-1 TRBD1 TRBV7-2 TGTGCCAGCAGCGCCCAGACAGGGGCTGAAGCTTTCTTT CASSAQTGAEAFF
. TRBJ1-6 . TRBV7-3 TGTGCCAGCAGCCCCCCCAAGGTCGAGGTTATAGGCTATAATTCACCCCTCCACTTT CASSPPKVEVIGYNSPLHF